The T cell receptor (beta chain) under discussion was sequenced for a study of glioma-infiltrating T cells. This clonotype was observed many times. Germline V gene sequence: CDR1 MDHEN, CDR2 SYDVKM. The CDR3 is 14 amino acids. V lost 3 bases, J lost 0 bases, and 6 bases lay in between. Using RNA template, CDR3s of TCR alpha and beta were amplified with iRepertoire arm-PCR. TCRdb processed the multiplex PCR reads anew with MiXCR; each CDR3 protein has one entry. The sample lists 100,000 to 150,000 distinct CDR3 sequences, roughly 23% occurring once. The receptor was derived from a human donor with low-grade glioma or glioblastoma, undergoing nonglioma brain surgery, or in good health (not recorded which). V and J are TRBV28 and TRBJ2-1; D remains ambiguous. Sequencing was performed on glioma tissue, nonneoplastic brain tissue, or PBMCs (not recorded which). This chain's CDR3 is CASSLPPSYNEQFF. The DNA for the CDR3 is TGTGCCAGCAGTTTGCCACCCTCCTACAATGAGCAGTTCTTC.